The next 27 T cell receptor beta chains were all read from a single sample in a study of T cell responses to AZD1222 COVID-19 vaccine. Data came from immunoSEQ multiplex PCR; TCRdb stores just in-frame clones and leaves some out. Of 120,000 or so clones in the sample, 84% are singletons; the top ten hold roughly a quarter. Sequencing used peripheral blood, obtained 28 days after the second AZD1222 dose. Every receptor here comes from an adult who received the AZD1222 COVID-19 vaccine.

This chain uses TRBV5-1 with TRBJ1-1; tentative D call: TRBD1 (5 bases). V was trimmed by 0 bases and J by 1 base, leaving 19 bases between them. The CDR3 length is 18 residues. Germline lookup yields CDR1 SGHRS and CDR2 YFSETQ. The CDR3 DNA follows: TGCGCCAGCAGCTTGGCGAGGGGAGACACGGGTGGGAACACTGAAGCTTTCTTT. Residues: CASSLARGDTGGNTEAFF.

This chain joins TRBV6-1 and TRBJ1-2; D ambiguous. The CDR3 consists of 12 residues. Trimming took 3 bases from V and 4 from J, leaving 6 bases between them. Germline CDR1 and CDR2: MNHNS and SASEGT. Here the CDR3 reads CASSEVGYGYTF. CDR3 coding DNA: TGTGCCAGCAGTGAGGTTGGCTATGGCTACACCTTC.

This clone was observed a single time. This chain joins TRBV7-2 and TRBJ2-7; D is possibly TRBD1 or TRBD2 (5 bases each). The CDR3 totals 14 residues. From germline, CDR1 is SGHTA and CDR2 FQGNSA. The V gene lost 3 bases and the J gene lost 7 bases, with 16 bases spanning the gap. This CDR3 is CASSLDGAAQEQYF. In nucleotides, the CDR3 is TGTGCCAGCAGCTTGGACGGGGCAGCGCAAGAGCAGTACTTC.

The chain employs TRBV10-3 and TRBJ1-3; D may be TRBD1 (5 bases). Trimming removed 3 bases from V and 6 bases from J, with 15 bases in between. Germline V gene lookup returns CDR1 ENHRY and CDR2 SYGVKD. The CDR3 extends over 15 amino acids. Written as DNA, the CDR3 is TGTGCCATCAGTGATTCCCTCCCGGGGCAAAACACCATATATTTT. Amino acids: CAISDSLPGQNTIYF.

V and J are TRBV18 and TRBJ1-4; D ambiguous. This CDR3 is 17 amino acids long. V was pared by 0 bases and J by 4 bases, with 15 bases between. In germline, CDR1 is KGHSH, CDR2 LQKENI. The CDR3 nucleotides are TGTGCCAGCTCACCACCGTCCGGGGTTGAGGGTAATGAAAAACTGTTTTTT. Its translation is CASSPPSGVEGNEKLFF.

The gene calls are TRBV3-1 (or the pseudogene TRBV3-2) and TRBJ1-1, with D unresolved. Per the germline V gene, CDR1 is LGHDT and CDR2 is YNNKEL (reference sequence). Trimming removed 0 bases at V and 3 bases at J, with 8 bases between. This CDR3 spans 14 amino acids. Written as DNA, the CDR3 is TGTGCCAGCAGCCAAGAGGCAGTGCACACTGAAGCTTTCTTT. The encoded protein is CASSQEAVHTEAFF.

This clone occurred a few times. This sequence joins TRBV24-1 and TRBJ1-5; D is uncertain. This CDR3 region has 13 residues. V was trimmed by 4 bases and J by 9 bases, leaving 12 bases between them. Germline CDR1 and CDR2: KGHDR and SFDVKD. CDR3 bases: TGTGCCACCAGTGACTATGATCAGGCGCCCCAGCATTTT. This translates into CATSDYDQAPQHF.

This clone has only one observation. This rearrangement joins TRBV5-4 to TRBJ1-2; maybe TRBD1 (5 bases). The CDR3 sequence is 15 residues long. V lost 4 bases, J lost 2 bases, and 15 bases lay in between. Germline V gene lookup returns CDR1 SGHNT and CDR2 YYREEE (reference sequence). Here the CDR3 reads CASSPGLPRNYGYTF. CDR3 nucleotide sequence: TGTGCCAGCAGCCCGGGGCTACCGAGGAACTATGGCTACACCTTC.

This chain uses TRBV25-1 with TRBJ1-1; tentative D call: TRBD1 (5 bases). In germline, CDR1 is MGHDK, CDR2 SYGVNS. The CDR3 spans 14 residues. V shed 4 bases and J shed 1 base, with 10 bases lying between them. CDR3 in DNA: TGTGCCAGCAGTGGGGACCGAGGGAACACTGAAGCTTTCTTT. Its translation: CASSGDRGNTEAFF.

This clone occurred a few times. The gene calls are TRBV5-5 and TRBJ1-5, with D perhaps matching TRBD1 (5 bases). The CDR3 sequence is 15 residues long. In germline, CDR1 is SGHKS, CDR2 YYEKEE (reference sequence). V lost 4 bases to trimming and J lost 3 bases, with 14 bases between them. The CDR3 reads CASSRQGLVNQPQHF. CDR3 nucleotide sequence: TGTGCCAGCAGCCGCCAGGGACTGGTCAATCAGCCCCAGCATTTT.

This clone was seen a few times. This chain connects TRBV30 to TRBJ2-3; TRBD2 is a possible D gene (5 bases). Trimming shortened V by 5 bases and J by 5 bases, and 14 bases separated the two germline ends. The length of the CDR3 is 13 residues. Germline loops: CDR1 GTSNPN, CDR2 SVGIG (reference sequence). This chain's CDR3 is CAWAGISRDTQYF. As DNA, the CDR3 is TGTGCCTGGGCCGGGATCTCGAGAGATACGCAGTATTTT.

The J gene is TRBJ2-7, the V gene TRBV28; tentative D call: TRBD2 (6 bases). Germline CDR1 MDHEN, CDR2 SYDVKM. V was pared by 7 bases and J by 0 bases, with 19 bases between. The CDR3 is 16 residues long. CDR3: CASTSNRDSSSYEQYF. For the CDR3, the DNA is TGTGCCAGCACCTCCAACCGGGACTCATCCTCCTACGAGCAGTACTTC. Full variable domain (outside the CDR3, taken from reference TRBV28 and TRBJ2-7): DVKVTQSSRYLVKRTGEKVFLECVQDMDHENMFWYRQDPGLGLRLIYFSYDVKMKEKGDIPEGYSVSREKKERFSLILESASTNQTSMYLCASTSNRDSSSYEQYFGPGTRLTVT.

The chain joins TRBV18 to TRBJ1-2; 8 nucleotides align to TRBD1. The CDR3 consists of 15 residues. Looked up from germline, CDR1 is KGHSH and CDR2 is LQKENI. V gave up 6 bases and J gave up 3 bases; unmatched junction bases: 9. The CDR3 DNA reads TGTGCCAGCTCCCGAGCGACAGGGGCTGACTATGGCTACACCTTC. Amino acids: CASSRATGADYGYTF.

V gene TRBV3-1 (or the pseudogene TRBV3-2) combines with J gene TRBJ1-3; the D is unclear. The CDR3 spans 12 residues. V lost 8 bases and J 2 bases, leaving 7 bases between the germline ends. Germline loops: CDR1 LGHDT, CDR2 YNNKEL (reference sequence). The DNA of the CDR3 is TGTGCCAGCCGTGCGACTGGAAACACCATATATTTT. Its protein product is CASRATGNTIYF.

The table lists this clone with a count of one. This sequence joins TRBV4-3 and TRBJ1-2; D unclear. The CDR3 spans 13 residues. The germline V gene encodes CDR1 LGHNA and CDR2 YSLEER. Trimming took off 0 bases at V and 4 bases at J, with 6 bases between the two ends. The DNA of the CDR3 is TGCGCCAGCAGCCAAGAGTATTCCTATGGCTACACCTTC. It encodes CASSQEYSYGYTF.

The rearrangement joins TRBV12-3 or TRBV12-4 to TRBJ1-1; unclear D gene. V lost 3 bases and J 6 bases, leaving 5 bases between the germline ends. The CDR3 sequence is 11 residues long. The CDR3 DNA follows: TGTGCCAGCAGTTTCACTTCTGAAGCTTTCTTT. This translates into CASSFTSEAFF.

The CDR3 protein is CASSQNGRDDTF. CDR3 DNA: TGTGCCAGCAGCCAAAATGGACGGGACGACACCTTC. The chain has TRBV12-3 or TRBV12-4 and TRBJ1-2, with D maybe TRBD1 (5 bases). The CDR3 length is 12 residues. The V gene lost 6 bases and the J gene lost 12 bases, with 17 bases spanning the gap.

The chain has TRBV7-9 and TRBJ1-1, with D hard to call. Germline CDR1 reads SEHNR; CDR2 reads FQNEAQ (reference sequence). V lost 3 bases, J lost 7 bases, and 6 bases lay in between. This CDR3 has 11 amino acids. The CDR3 coding sequence is TGTGCCAGCAGCTTCACCCGTGAAGCTTTCTTT. Amino acid sequence: CASSFTREAFF.

V is TRBV19 and J is TRBJ1-5, with D uncertain. Looked up from germline, CDR1 is LNHDA and CDR2 is SQIVND (reference sequence). This CDR3 spans 15 amino acids. V was clipped by 3 bases and J by 11 bases, with 20 bases between them. CDR3 in DNA: TGTGCCAGTAGTATGGTTCTCGGCAGCTTACTAGCCCAGCATTTT. Amino acids: CASSMVLGSLLAQHF.

The chain is built from TRBV6-6 and TRBJ1-2; D is unclear. V lost 0 bases to trimming and J lost 4 bases, with 9 bases between them. The germline V gene encodes CDR1 MNHNY and CDR2 SVGAGI (reference sequence). The CDR3 runs 14 residues. This chain's CDR3 is CASSYSSGSYGYTF. DNA of the CDR3: TGTGCCAGCAGTTACTCTAGTGGGTCCTATGGCTACACCTTC.

V gene TRBV6-6 combines with J gene TRBJ1-6; no definite D call. V lost 0 bases, J lost 0 bases, and 6 bases lay in between. Germline V gene lookup returns CDR1 MNHNY and CDR2 SVGAGI (reference sequence). There are 16 residues in the CDR3. The CDR3 DNA sequence: TGTGCCAGCAGTTACTCGGGCAGCTCCTATAATTCACCCCTCCACTTT. As protein: CASSYSGSSYNSPLHF.

The genes are TRBV2 and TRBJ2-7, with 8 bases matching TRBD1. This CDR3 spans 12 amino acids. Per the germline V gene, CDR1 is SNHLY and CDR2 is FYNNEI. With V trimmed by 6 bases and J by 6 bases, 4 bases remained unmatched. CDR3 in amino acids: CASRRQGREQYF. The CDR3 DNA is TGTGCCAGCAGGAGACAGGGGCGCGAGCAGTACTTC.

This clone was counted once. The V gene is TRBV2, the J gene TRBJ2-5; D is uncertain. The CDR3 is made up of 14 amino acids. The ends were cut back, 2 bases at V and 4 bases at J, with 11 bases in the middle. Germline V CDR1 and CDR2: SNHLY, FYNNEI. The CDR3 sequence is CASSENGPGETQYF. CDR3 DNA sequence: TGTGCCAGCAGTGAAAACGGGCCGGGAGAGACCCAGTACTTC. Full variable domain (outside the CDR3, taken from reference TRBV2 and TRBJ2-5): EPEVTQTPSHQVTQMGQEVILRCVPISNHLYFYWYRQILGQKVEFLVSFYNNEISEKSEIFDDQFSVERPDGSNFTLKIRSTKLEDSAMYFCASSENGPGETQYFGPGTRLLVL.

The CDR3: CASRLGTANYGYTF. The CDR3 DNA reads as TGCGCCAGCAGGCTCGGGACAGCGAACTATGGCTACACCTTC. V gene TRBV4-1 combines with J gene TRBJ1-2; TRBD1 aligns across 7 bases. The CDR3 has 14 amino acids. V dropped 6 bases and J dropped 2; count of bases not matched to a gene: 6. Germline CDR1 MGHRA, CDR2 YSYEKL.

The chain uses TRBV10-3 and TRBJ1-6, with unresolved D. With 7 bases removed from V and 10 bases from J, the gap between germline ends came to 14 bases. Germline values: CDR1 ENHRY, CDR2 SYGVKD. CDR3 length equals 13 residues. CDR3 sequence: CAINENGESPLHF. CDR3 nucleotide sequence: TGTGCCATCAATGAAAACGGGGAATCACCCCTCCACTTT.

This clone was seen a few times. In nucleotides, the CDR3 is TGTGCCAGCTCACCGGGAGGGGGGGCCTACGAGCAGTACTTC. Amino acid sequence: CASSPGGGAYEQYF. The V and J genes are TRBV18 and TRBJ2-7; a weak D match, TRBD2 (7 bases). The CDR3 consists of 14 residues. The germline V gene has CDR1 KGHSH and CDR2 LQKENI. V was clipped by 3 bases and J by 2 bases, with 11 bases between them.

CDR3 sequence (DNA): TGTGCCAGCAGCTTAGTCAGGGGGACAGGGGAGCAGTACTTC. This gives the protein CASSLVRGTGEQYF. This chain connects TRBV7-2 to TRBJ2-7; 9 nucleotides align to TRBD1. This CDR3 has 14 residues. The V segment lost 1 base and the J segment 7 bases; nucleotides outside the gene matches: 5. Germline assignment: CDR1 SGHTA and CDR2 FQGNSA.